The present T cell receptor (beta chain) was sequenced within a study of blood T cell repertoires in COVID-19. Profiled with immunoSEQ multiplex PCR; TCRdb holds only in-frame clones, not every one. The table shows 100,000 to 150,000 clones, with 75% to 85% occurring only once. Germline V CDR1 and CDR2: LGHDT, YNNKEL (reference sequence). This CDR3 is built from 12 residues. The V end was cut by 1 base, the J end by 5 bases, with 4 bases between. The chain joins TRBV3-1 (or the pseudogene TRBV3-2) to TRBJ2-3; no definite D call. The material sequenced was peripheral blood. The sequence was collected from a middle-aged man with active or convalescent COVID-19. The CDR3 is CASSQAGDTQYF. The CDR3 nucleotides read TGTGCCAGCAGCCAAGCGGGAGATACGCAGTATTTT.